The entry below gives a single TCR beta chain sequence along with its context. Its antigen target is currently unknown. Base qualities are missing; no much larger clone stands one base away. Donors were a few dozen systemically healthy Caucasian individuals from Russia aged about 6 to 100 years. Each donor gave about 11 milliliters of peripheral blood, drawn into EDTA-treated Vacutainer tubes. Ficoll-Paque density-gradient centrifugation was used to isolate PBMCs, with at least 7 million per sample. Total RNA was extracted from PBMCs with Trizol reagent, with at least 5 micrograms obtained per sample. The percentages of naive CD45RAhigh/CD27high T cells were determined by flow cytometry on a PBMC aliquot from every donor. The library was built by means of 5' RACE. The sequencing machine was an Illumina HiSeq 2500. A second PCR of 7 to 11 cycles was performed with a sample-barcoded 5' primer and a J-beta primer mix. A template-switch 5' adaptor carrying 12 random nucleotides introduced a unique molecular identifier onto each TCR beta cDNA molecule. Each sample yielded at least 2.5 million CDR3-containing paired-end reads. First-strand cDNA synthesis was performed from all RNA using the Mint cDNA synthesis kit, with priming by a TRBC-specific oligonucleotide. All cDNA was treated with uracil-DNA glycosylase and then went through a first 18-cycle PCR with the universal primers M1SS and BC2_uni_R. Per the source publication's procedure: Each sample was normalized by randomly selecting 1 million high-quality reads, each carrying a distinct molecular identifier. Instead of being binned into consensus sequences, reads that shared molecular identifiers were thrown out. MiTCR, with a Q25 quality threshold and the strictest error-elimination algorithm, was used for CDR3 identification, clonotype clustering and error correction. Lower-bound total TCR beta diversity was estimated with a nonparametric unseen species model using Euler transformation. TCRdb reworked the public reads: Q25 trimming with fastp, MiXCR clone assembly, productive beta chains retained. All rows with the same CDR3 protein become a single entry with the most common DNA and genes. These V and J calls are TCRdb output, not the study's own analysis. The sample records over 1.5 million distinct CDR3 sequences, roughly 52% of which are singletons. In total, the top ten clones hold about 2.1% of the sample.

This sample was taken from a study of blood T cells in healthy people across ages (dated by TCRdb to the mid-2010s). For the wider study: In model experiments, template switching captured roughly one uniquely barcoded TCR beta cDNA molecule for every two T cells. The study measured age-related changes in TCR beta repertoire diversity using deep sequencing normalized with unique cDNA molecular identifiers. Donors of different ages were randomly distributed across sequencing lanes to avoid experimental bias. For two donors (one aged 18 to 29 and one aged 80 or older), the study analyzed two additional independent replicas of 1 million unique cDNA reads from the same blood draw. Four age groups were formed from the donors: young (average approximately 15 years), middle-aged (around 39), aged (roughly 56) and long-lived (less than 85).

The research as a whole found: Compared with the aged group, the long-lived group had more naive CD4+ T cells, fewer expanded clones and increased TCR diversity, a pattern suggesting age selection. The percentage of naive T cells measured by flow cytometry correlated strongly with observed TCR beta diversity. Donor CMV infection status was unknown, potentially confounding age-related changes in expanded clonotypes. Estimates of total diversity based on one million sequenced T cells were considered lower bounds and underestimates. Since profiling was done on bulk unsorted PBMCs, naive and antigen-experienced compartments could not be conclusively compared. Observed TCR beta diversity per million T cells fell roughly linearly with age, and a significant reduction was already apparent by age roughly 41.

This clonotype was obtained from a woman aged 35 to 49 in good health. The sample consisted of blood.

The nucleotides are TGTGCCAGCAGCCAACCGCCCGCTGAGCAGTTCTTC. It specifies CASSQPPAEQFF. The chain was built from TRBV3-1 and TRBJ2-1; confidence is insufficient to name the D gene. Inclusive of the bounding cysteine and phenylalanine, the CDR3 is 12 residues long. Only the CDR3 DNA stays, 36 bases, in frame from base 1. V is shortened by 2 bases, J by 9 bases, and the region joining them spans 8 bases. The germline V gene (reference sequence) gives CDR1 as LGHDT and CDR2 as YNNKEL.